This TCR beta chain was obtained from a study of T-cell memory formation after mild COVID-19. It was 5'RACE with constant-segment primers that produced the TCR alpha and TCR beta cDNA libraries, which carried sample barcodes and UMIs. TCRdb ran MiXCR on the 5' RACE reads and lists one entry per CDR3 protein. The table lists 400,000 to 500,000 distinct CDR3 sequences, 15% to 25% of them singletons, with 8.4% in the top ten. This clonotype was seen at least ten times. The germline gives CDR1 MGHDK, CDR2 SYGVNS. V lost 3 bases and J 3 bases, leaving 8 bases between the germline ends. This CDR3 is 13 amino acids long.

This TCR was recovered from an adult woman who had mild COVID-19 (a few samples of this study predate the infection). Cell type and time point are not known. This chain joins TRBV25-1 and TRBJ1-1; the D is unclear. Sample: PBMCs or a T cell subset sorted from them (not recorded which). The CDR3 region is CASSDAPDTEAFF. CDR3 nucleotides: TGTGCCAGCAGTGACGCCCCGGACACTGAAGCTTTCTTT.